This T cell receptor beta chain appears in the sequencing data of a study of early T cells in non-severe SARS-CoV-2 infection. Study details: Sequencing targeted bulk RNA from unsorted whole blood, leaving chains unpaired. Overall study findings and caveats: Private and CD4 specificities were missed by VDJdb matching, which favored anti-spike CD8 responses.

This clonotype was counted at least ten times. Its antigen remains unidentified. V lost 0 bases and J lost 4, with 17 bases in between. Germline V lookup: CDR1 SGHAT, CDR2 FQNNGV. This CDR3 has 17 residues. TCRdb called the 5' RACE reads again in MiXCR, with one record for every CDR3 protein. The sample records roughly 90,000 distinct CDR3 sequences, roughly 14% being singletons. Sequenced material: whole blood. The source is an adult who was a healthcare worker with PCR-confirmed SARS-CoV-2 infection or an uninfected control (not recorded which). This chain connects TRBV11-2 to TRBJ2-3; D possibly matches TRBD1 or TRBD2 (6 bases each). The CDR3 protein is CASSLEVGGGVADTQYF. DNA of the CDR3: TGTGCCAGCAGCTTAGAAGTAGGAGGGGGAGTGGCAGATACGCAGTATTTT.